Listed here is a single T cell receptor (beta chain). What it binds is unknown. The CDR3 extends over 13 amino acids. The V and J ends lost 1 base and 4 bases respectively, with 7 bases between them. Germline values: CDR1 SGHDT, CDR2 YYEEEE. This specimen belongs to a study of CD8+ T cells in alopecia areata. Study at large: At a dose of 5 to 10 mg twice daily, oral tofacitinib was given to treated patients.

Reverse transcription of extracted RNA yielded cDNA, which provided the sequencing template. The table came from immunoSEQ multiplex PCR; TCRdb's copy has only in-frame clones and leaves some out. The sample holds hundreds of thousands of clones, 50% to 65% seen once. Regarding the study as a whole: Lesional scalp displayed greater clonality than normal scalp, most notably in alopecia totalis/universalis.

This sequence originates from a human donor with alopecia areata. The chain carries TRBV5-6 and TRBJ2-3; D is ambiguous. Sequenced material: CD4+ T cells sorted from blood, taken at week 0. The CDR3 DNA is TGTGCCAGCAGCTTGTCCGGCTCAGATACGCAGTATTTT. Amino acid sequence: CASSLSGSDTQYF.